The present T cell receptor beta chain was sequenced within a study of cytomegalovirus exposure and HLA in healthy donors. The CDR3 covers 16 residues. CDR1 is SEHNR, CDR2 FQNEAQ, per germline (reference sequence). Losses at the gene ends were 4 bases for V and 4 bases for J; bases not matched to a gene: 7. Findings and limits, study-wide: Judged likely to be a sequencing artifact was a cluster of highly shared sequence variants. The HLA-A and HLA-B alleles of most subjects were reportedly predicted accurately from TCR beta sequences. As was reported, the classifier diagnosed cytomegalovirus status with high specificity and sensitivity.

PCR employed 60 Vbeta and 13 Jbeta primers. The method was immunoSEQ multiplex PCR; TCRdb's version includes in-frame clones alone and lacks a portion of them. The repertoire holds about 130,000 clones, with about 85% as singletons. Comments on this clone: As yet, its antigen is unknown.

What was sequenced was PBMCs. V gene TRBV7-9 combines with J gene TRBJ2-1; 10 bases line up with TRBD2. This clonotype was obtained from a boy younger than 18 in good health and CMV-seronegative. CDR3 coding DNA: TGTGCCAGCAGCTCCCGACTAGCGGGCTCATACAATGAGCAGTTCTTC. The encoded protein is CASSSRLAGSYNEQFF.